These 21 T cell receptor beta chains originate from one sample sequenced in a study of regulatory T cells in long-lasting Graves disease. Both iRepertoire HTBI primers and Arm-PCR of CDR3 regions were used to build the TCR beta libraries. MiXCR was run by TCRdb on the multiplex PCR reads, yielding one entry per CDR3 protein. The data contain 600,000 to 650,000 distinct CDR3 sequences, roughly 16% of them singletons. Time point defined: newly diagnosed GD, antithyroid drugs for less than 3 months. The authors made the TCR library using RNA they extracted from PBMCs. Separately, the same data were catalogued under a study of T cells in Graves' hyperthyroidism and ophthalmopathy.

Here the sequenced sample was peripheral blood mononuclear cells (PBMCs), taken at new diagnosis, from a patient treated with antithyroid drugs. Receptors originate from a woman in her 30s with Graves disease.

This clonotype occurred many times. V and J are TRBV3-1 and TRBJ1-2; 9 bases agree with TRBD1. V was clipped by 1 base and J by 13 bases; unmatched bases: 7. The germline V gene has CDR1 LGHDT and CDR2 YNNKEL (reference sequence). The CDR3 is 13 residues long. The DNA of the CDR3 is TGTGCCAGCAGCCAAGTAGGACAGGGGAAGCGCACCTTC. Its protein is CASSQVGQGKRTF.

This clonotype has a handful of counts. The chain joins TRBV5-1 to TRBJ2-5; D might be TRBD2 (5 bases). The length of the CDR3 is 15 residues. Per germline, CDR1 SGHRS and CDR2 YFSETQ. Trimming cost V 2 bases and J 2 bases, with 13 bases left between them. In DNA, the CDR3 is TGCGCCAGCAGCTTTTCCGGGATAGGGCAAGAGACCCAGTACTTC. Its protein product is CASSFSGIGQETQYF.

This clonotype has a count of ten or more. The J gene is TRBJ1-4, the V gene TRBV6-1; TRBD1 might be the D (5 bases). Trimming left V 6 bases short and J 8 bases short, with 22 bases between. This CDR3 contains 16 residues. CDR1 MNHNS and CDR2 SASEGT come from the germline V gene. CDR3 nucleotide sequence: TGTGCCAGCAGGGGTGATGGGGCGGAAATGTCCGAAAAACTGTTTTTT. Residues: CASRGDGAEMSEKLFF.

This chain links TRBV4-1 with TRBJ1-6; 8 nucleotides agree with TRBD1. J was trimmed by 6 bases and V by 4 bases; bases with no gene match: 8. This CDR3 is 16 amino acids long. Germline V gene data show CDR1 as MGHRA and CDR2 as YSYEKL. The CDR3 region is CASSRSTGGPNSPLHF. CDR3 sequence (DNA): TGCGCCAGCAGCCGATCAACAGGGGGTCCTAATTCACCCCTCCACTTT.

The genes are TRBV20-1 and TRBJ1-6; D is possibly TRBD1 (6 bases). Trimming shortened V by 0 bases and J by 0 bases, and 9 bases separated the two germline ends. CDR1 and CDR2 (germline): DFQATT, SNEGSKA (reference sequence). CDR3 length: 16 amino acids. CDR3 in amino acids: CSAREGGGSYNSPLHF. As DNA, the CDR3 is TGCAGTGCTAGAGAAGGGGGGGGCTCCTATAATTCACCCCTCCACTTT.

This clonotype has at least ten counts. Written as DNA, the CDR3 is TGCAGTGCTAGGCAATCTAGCGACTCCTACAATGAGCAGTTCTTC. Translation gives CSARQSSDSYNEQFF. The chain recombines TRBV20-1 with TRBJ2-1; TRBD2 is a possible D gene (6 bases). This CDR3 has 15 amino acids. V shed 3 bases and J shed 0 bases, with 12 bases lying between them. Per the germline V gene, CDR1 is DFQATT and CDR2 is SNEGSKA (reference sequence).

This clonotype was seen at least ten times. The gene calls are TRBV2 and TRBJ1-5; no firm D call. This CDR3 region has 14 residues. Deletions cut 2 bases from V and 3 bases from J, with 8 bases between. Germline values: CDR1 SNHLY, CDR2 FYNNEI. CDR3 sequence (DNA): TGTGCCAGCAGTGAAACGAATCCCAATCAGCCCCAGCATTTT. Translating gives CASSETNPNQPQHF.

This clonotype was picked up many times. The chain employs TRBV20-1 and TRBJ2-7; no firm D call. The CDR3 runs 11 residues. The germline V and J ends were trimmed by 4 bases and 3 bases, with 7 bases remaining between them. Germline values: CDR1 DFQATT, CDR2 SNEGSKA (reference sequence). This chain's CDR3 is CSAKVVYEQYF. The CDR3, as DNA: TGCAGTGCTAAGGTTGTCTACGAGCAGTACTTC.

This clonotype was observed at least ten times. This sequence joins TRBV11-1 and TRBJ1-2; tentative D call: TRBD1 (5 bases). Trimming shortened V by 1 base and J by 4 bases, and 10 bases separated the two germline ends. CDR1 and CDR2 from the germline V gene are SGHAT and FQDESV (reference sequence). The CDR3 length is 14 residues. This CDR3 reads CASSLDADTYGYTF. The CDR3 DNA is TGTGCCAGCAGCTTAGATGCGGACACCTATGGCTACACCTTC.

This sequence joins TRBV5-5 and TRBJ1-4; D is uncertain. Trimming took off 4 bases at V and 5 bases at J, with 15 bases between the two ends. The CDR3 totals 15 residues. The germline V gene encodes CDR1 SGHKS and CDR2 YYEKEE (reference sequence). The CDR3 is CASSLTGRENEKLFF. CDR3 bases: TGTGCCAGCAGCCTTACCGGGAGAGAGAATGAAAAACTGTTTTTT.

At least ten counts were recorded for this clonotype. V usage is TRBV10-3 and J usage is TRBJ1-2; 8 bases agree with TRBD1. The ends lost 5 bases at V and 2 bases at J; junction bases unmatched: 4. Looked up from germline, CDR1 is ENHRY and CDR2 is SYGVKD. The CDR3 has 14 residues. The CDR3: CAISPGQGNYGYTF. CDR3 nucleotide sequence: TGTGCCATCAGTCCCGGACAGGGCAACTATGGCTACACCTTC.

This clonotype was counted at least ten times. The chain links TRBV25-1 to TRBJ1-2, with D unresolved. The CDR3 is 14 residues long. Germline CDR1 is MGHDK and CDR2 is SYGVNS. Trimming removed 3 bases from V and 4 bases from J, with 12 bases in between. This CDR3 is CASSDMDGAYGYTF. The CDR3 DNA reads as TGTGCCAGCAGTGACATGGACGGAGCCTATGGCTACACCTTC.

The chain combines TRBV27 with TRBJ1-1, with D tentatively TRBD1 (6 bases). This CDR3 has 16 residues. Germline CDR1 and CDR2: MNHEY and SMNVEV (reference sequence). V lost 5 bases, J lost 5 bases, and 21 bases lay in between. The CDR3 DNA sequence: TGTGCCAGCAGTATCGAGGGGGGAAGTCGCCGAACTGAAGCTTTCTTT. This encodes CASSIEGGSRRTEAFF.

This clonotype was counted only a few times. The chain uses TRBV28 and TRBJ2-1, with 10 bases lining up with TRBD2. Germline V gene lookup returns CDR1 MDHEN and CDR2 SYDVKM. The V and J ends lost 5 bases and 15 bases, in that order; junction bases with no gene match: 13. The CDR3 contains 14 residues. CDR3 amino acids: CASSLLASGSSSFF. CDR3 coding DNA: TGTGCCAGCAGTCTCTTAGCTAGCGGGAGTTCGTCGTTCTTC.

This clonotype has a count of ten or more. The chain has TRBV7-9 and TRBJ2-7; D ambiguous. CDR3 size: 15 residues. CDR1 SEHNR and CDR2 FQNEAQ come from the germline V gene (reference sequence). V lost 5 bases and J 3 bases, leaving 17 bases between the germline ends. CDR3 DNA sequence: TGTGCCAGCAGCGGAGTTATTAAGGGCCTCTACGAGCAGTACTTC. Translating it yields CASSGVIKGLYEQYF.

Turning to this clonotype: Relative to the germline gene, one junction end is altered; a read error may explain this. The chain is built from TRBV5-1 and TRBJ1-6; weak D call: TRBD1 (6 bases). This CDR3 is built from 16 residues. Germline V gene lookup returns CDR1 SGHRS and CDR2 YFSETQ. CDR3 sequence reads: CASSLALQGANSPLHF. CDR3 in DNA: TGTGCCAGCAGCTTGGCTTTACAGGGAGCAAATTCACCCCTCCACTTT.

This chain's CDR3 is CASSSTRGLAGGGEQYF. The CDR3 DNA sequence: TGCGCCAGCAGCTCGACCCGAGGACTAGCGGGAGGGGGAGAGCAGTACTTC. The chain couples TRBV5-1 to TRBJ2-7; 15 nucleotides match TRBD2. Germline values: CDR1 SGHRS, CDR2 YFSETQ. With V trimmed by 3 bases and J by 7 bases, 11 bases remained unmatched. CDR3 size: 17 residues.

Comment on this clonotype: This likely stems from a read error, as it lies one base from a far larger clone. The gene calls are TRBV20-1 and TRBJ2-7, with 12 bases aligning to TRBD2. There are 13 residues in the CDR3. V dropped 6 bases and J dropped 7; count of bases not matched to a gene: 7. Looked up from germline, CDR1 is DFQATT and CDR2 is SNEGSKA (reference sequence). The CDR3 is CSAHGLAGQEQYF. The CDR3 region has the DNA TGCAGTGCCCACGGACTAGCGGGACAGGAGCAGTACTTC.

Turning to this clonotype: Possible read error: a much larger clone is one base away. The rearrangement joins TRBV28 to TRBJ1-5, with 7 nucleotides matching TRBD1. The CDR3 is 16 residues long. Per germline, CDR1 MDHEN and CDR2 SYDVKM. The V gene end was trimmed by 6 bases and the J gene end by 5 bases; junction bases not matched to a gene: 13. DNA of the CDR3: TGTGCCAGCAGCTCCGGGACAGTAAGGCCAGATCAGCCCCAGCATTTT. It yields the protein CASSSGTVRPDQPQHF.

There are a few counts of this clonotype. The chain recombines TRBV5-6 with TRBJ1-1; D ambiguous. The CDR3 covers 13 residues. With 0 bases removed from V and 5 bases from J, the gap between germline ends came to 8 bases. Looked up from germline, CDR1 is SGHDT and CDR2 is YYEEEE. The CDR3 region is CASSLGEETEAFF. CDR3 DNA sequence: TGTGCCAGCAGCTTGGGTGAAGAGACTGAAGCTTTCTTT.

This clonotype came up many times. CDR3 sequence (DNA): TGTGCCTGGAACGAGAACAGGGAGAAGCCCCAGCATTTT. Protein product: CAWNENREKPQHF. The chain joins TRBV30 to TRBJ1-5, with D maybe TRBD1 (6 bases). Germline CDR1 and CDR2: GTSNPN and SVGIG (reference sequence). The germline V and J ends were trimmed by 4 bases and 8 bases, with 15 bases remaining between them. CDR3 size: 13 residues.